What follows describes a single T cell receptor beta chain. Germline and junction disagree at one end, which may indicate a read error. The data originate from a study of tumor and adjacent non-tumor tissue in lung cancer. In the study overall: The cohort had about 12 adenocarcinoma, 2 squamous cell and 1 small cell patients. Each sample yielded 3.9 million or so productive TCRbeta reads on average.

Three rounds of nested PCR, following a modified ARM-PCR protocol, produced the TCRbeta library. In TCRdb, the multiplex PCR reads were re-called with MiXCR into one record per CDR3 protein. Counted here are 130,000 or so distinct CDR3 sequences, 66% occurring once; the ten biggest clones make up 10% to 15%. Germline CDR1 and CDR2: SGHDT and YYEEEE. The CDR3 consists of 15 residues. No cell sorting was done before RNA was extracted from the tissue. Between August and November 2014, newly diagnosed, chemotherapy-naive lung cancer patients underwent thoracic surgery in China. The specimen sequenced was lung tumor tissue. The chain couples TRBV5-6 to TRBJ2-2; 9 positions agree with TRBD1. This clonotype was obtained from a man aged 25-45 years with non-small cell lung cancer. The CDR3 is CANSGQGMGTGELFF. The CDR3 DNA follows: TGTGCCAACAGCGGACAGGGGATGGGCACCGGGGAGCTGTTTTTC.